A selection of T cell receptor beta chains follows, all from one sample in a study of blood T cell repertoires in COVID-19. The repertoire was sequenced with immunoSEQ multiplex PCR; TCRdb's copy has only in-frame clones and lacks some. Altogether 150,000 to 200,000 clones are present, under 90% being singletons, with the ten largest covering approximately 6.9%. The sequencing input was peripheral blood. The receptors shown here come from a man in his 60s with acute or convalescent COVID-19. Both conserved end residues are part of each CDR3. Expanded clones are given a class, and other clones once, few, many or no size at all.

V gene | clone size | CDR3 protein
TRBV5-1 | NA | CATSGGVGTEAFF
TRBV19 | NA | CASTLFGSGKGEKETQYF
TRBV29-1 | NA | CSVADRGYEQYF
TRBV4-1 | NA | CASSQGETTGNTIYF
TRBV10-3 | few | CAISPGLTNTEAFF
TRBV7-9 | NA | CASSLSNSAGIWTNEKLFF
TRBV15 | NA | CATSRVRGGHNEQFF
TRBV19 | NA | CASSMGGTTKNIQYF
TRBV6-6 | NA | CASSYSGGSGYEQYF
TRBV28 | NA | CASSPTGNQPQHF
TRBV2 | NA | CASTSASGRGEQFF
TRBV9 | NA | CASSAGVSPTDTQYF
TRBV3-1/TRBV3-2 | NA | CASSPGQTNNSPLHF
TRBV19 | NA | CASSIGPGGGFAGNTIYF
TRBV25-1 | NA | CASSGTVLGGYTF
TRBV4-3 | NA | CASSHEQGVLREQYF
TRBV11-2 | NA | CASSFGRSEQLFF
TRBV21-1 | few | CAGPRTGTHYGYTF
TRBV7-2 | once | CASSQSQGGGYTF
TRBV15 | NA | CATSRRRGREAKDTQYF
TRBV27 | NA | CASRTGLGYTF
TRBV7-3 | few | CASSKDREGEAFF
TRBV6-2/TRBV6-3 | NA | CASSYVSLSGGPQETQYF
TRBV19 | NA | CASSRDRVGQPQHF
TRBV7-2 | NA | CASSLGTGGKREQYF
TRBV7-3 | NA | CASGTSYNEQFF
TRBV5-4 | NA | CASSLGGSTNEKLFF
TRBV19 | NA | CASSTGRDPNEQPQHF
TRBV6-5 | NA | CASSYQIATNEKLFF
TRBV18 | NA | CASSPGTSGIFSYEQYF
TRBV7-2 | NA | CASSLGPSGLQETQYF
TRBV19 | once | CATLAGSYNEQFF
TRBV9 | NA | CASSPWTSGDSTDTQYF
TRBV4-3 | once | CASSQWGTVGLAGPTDTQYF
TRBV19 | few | CASSGMIDRESRYGYTF
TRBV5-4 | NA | CASSSGGTAGSYEQYF
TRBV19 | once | CASSMSGGEEKLFF
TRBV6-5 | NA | CASSRQGTGYEQYF
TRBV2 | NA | CASEGGQGTNEKLFF
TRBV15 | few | CATSRLGLADTGELFF
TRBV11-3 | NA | CASSPGQGDTGELFF